Following are 12 T cell receptor beta chains from one sample sequenced in a study of CD8+ T cells in alopecia areata. Once RNA had been extracted, it was reverse transcribed into cDNA to act as the sequencing template. Clones were sequenced by immunoSEQ multiplex PCR, and TCRdb holds only the in-frame ones, with some missing. The sample lists 110,000 or so clones; roughly three fifths were seen once. As for treatment: oral pan-JAK inhibitor, 5-10 mg twice daily. The specimen was CD4+ T cells sorted from blood, collected at week 24, from a patient treated with tofacitinib. All receptors derive from a human donor with alopecia areata.

The V and J genes are TRBV7-2 and TRBJ1-5; maybe TRBD1 (6 bases). Trimming pared 7 bases from V and 2 bases from J, leaving 12 bases between. Germline-derived CDR1 and CDR2 are SGHTA and FQGNSA. This CDR3 is built from 14 residues. In DNA, the CDR3 is TGTGCCAGCAAGGGGGGCCTTGGCAATCAGCCCCAGCATTTT. Translated, it gives CASKGGLGNQPQHF.

A few counts support this clone. V gene TRBV10-3 combines with J gene TRBJ2-5, with D perhaps TRBD1 (6 bases). V dropped 6 bases and J dropped 5 bases, with 13 bases sitting between them. CDR1 and CDR2 (germline): ENHRY, SYGVKD. The CDR3 spans 13 residues. The CDR3, as DNA: TGTGCCATCAGCCTGACAGGCGTGGAGACCCAGTACTTC. Translation: CAISLTGVETQYF.

CDR3 protein: CSVGTPTGNTEAFF. In DNA, the CDR3 is TGCAGCGTTGGGACCCCAACAGGGAACACTGAAGCTTTCTTT. The V gene is TRBV29-1, the J gene TRBJ1-1; tentatively, D is TRBD1 (5 bases). The CDR3 covers 14 residues. Germline V CDR1 and CDR2: SQVTM, ANQGSEA. V was pared by 4 bases and J by 1 base, with 13 bases between.

The chain uses TRBV6-6 and TRBJ2-7; 8 positions agree with TRBD2. The CDR3 length is 15 residues. Per germline, CDR1 MNHNY and CDR2 SVGAGI (reference sequence). With V trimmed by 0 bases and J by 7 bases, 8 bases remained unmatched. CDR3 region: CASSYSGTRGREQYF. For the CDR3, the DNA is TGTGCCAGCAGTTACTCGGGGACTAGGGGGAGGGAGCAGTACTTC.

This clone was counted between two and nine times. This chain links TRBV2 with TRBJ1-5; D is unresolved. Trimming took off 1 base at V and 0 bases at J, with 4 bases between the two ends. The CDR3 spans 14 residues. The germline V gene encodes CDR1 SNHLY and CDR2 FYNNEI. CDR3 sequence reads: CASSEGISNQPQHF. CDR3 nucleotide sequence: TGTGCCAGCAGTGAAGGGATTAGCAATCAGCCCCAGCATTTT.

This chain uses TRBV30 with TRBJ2-5, with D unresolved. This CDR3 region has 13 residues. V dropped 2 bases and J dropped 5 bases, with 12 bases sitting between them. Per germline, CDR1 GTSNPN and CDR2 SVGIG (reference sequence). CDR3 in amino acids: CAWSYTVGETQYF. Written as DNA, the CDR3 is TGTGCCTGGAGTTACACGGTCGGGGAGACCCAGTACTTC. The variable domain in full, completed from reference TRBV30 and TRBJ2-5, reads SQTIHQWPATLVQPVGSPLSLECTVEGTSNPNLYWYRQAAGRGLQLLFYSVGIGQISSEVPQNLSASRPQDRQFILSSKKLLLSDSGFYLCAWSYTVGETQYFGPGTRLLVL.

This chain joins TRBV7-9 and TRBJ2-3, with TRBD2 identical over 11 bases. Germline values: CDR1 SEHNR, CDR2 FQNEAQ (reference sequence). Trimming removed 5 bases from V and 4 bases from J; junction bases left unmatched: 5. This CDR3 region has 15 residues. The CDR3 DNA reads as TGTGCCAGCAGCCTGACTAGCGGGGTGGCAGATACGCAGTATTTT. Its translation: CASSLTSGVADTQYF.

In this sample, this clone turned up once. One junction end disagrees with the germline gene, perhaps due to a read error. The chain employs TRBV7-7 and TRBJ2-5; the D gene is possibly TRBD1 (7 bases). The germline gives CDR1 SSHAT, CDR2 FNYEAQ (reference sequence). The CDR3 extends over 14 amino acids. In DNA, the CDR3 is TGTGCTAGCAGCGCGGGCGGGACAGAAGAGACCCAGTACTTC. Residues: CASSAGGTEETQYF. The full variable domain, rest sourced from reference TRBV7-7 and TRBJ2-5, is GAGVSQSPRYKVTKRGQDVTLRCDPISSHATLYWYQQALGQGPEFLTYFNYEAQPDKSGLPSDRFSAERPEGSISTLTIQRTEQRDSAMYRCASSAGGTEETQYFGPGTRLLVL.

Written as DNA, the CDR3 is TGTGCCAGCAGTGAGGGCCTTAACTATGGCTACACCTTC. Its protein product is CASSEGLNYGYTF. The chain has TRBV25-1 and TRBJ1-2; D gene unclear. The CDR3 spans 13 residues. Trimming removed 3 bases at V and 1 base at J, with 6 bases between. Per germline, CDR1 MGHDK and CDR2 SYGVNS.

This clone occurred a few times. This chain links TRBV7-9 with TRBJ1-6, with D perhaps TRBD1 (6 bases). V lost 4 bases and J 9 bases, leaving 19 bases between the germline ends. CDR1 is SEHNR, CDR2 FQNEAQ, per germline (reference sequence). CDR3 size: 16 residues. The CDR3 loop is CASSSGSGGPGSPLHF. CDR3 coding DNA: TGTGCCAGCAGCTCAGGGTCGGGGGGCCCGGGTTCACCCCTCCACTTT.

This clone has more than one count but fewer than ten. The gene calls are TRBV10-3 and TRBJ2-1; D is unclear. The germline V gene has CDR1 ENHRY and CDR2 SYGVKD. V was pared by 2 bases and J by 6 bases, with 8 bases between. The CDR3 sequence is 13 residues long. The CDR3 nucleotides are TGTGCCATCAGTGAGGATCGCTCCAATGAGCAGTTCTTC. This gives the protein CAISEDRSNEQFF.

This rearrangement joins TRBV7-9 to TRBJ1-5; D not certain. Trimming removed 5 bases at V and 4 bases at J, with 12 bases between. The CDR3 runs to 14 residues. The germline CDR1 and CDR2 sequences are SEHNR and FQNEAQ (reference sequence). The CDR3: CASSLTDGNQPQHF. CDR3 bases: TGTGCCAGCAGCCTCACGGACGGGAATCAGCCCCAGCATTTT.